The present T cell receptor beta chain was sequenced within a study of blood T cell repertoires in COVID-19. Whole-study context: Sources were T cells, B-cell-depleted T cells, or PBMCs; the material itself was cDNA or gDNA.

The table came from immunoSEQ multiplex PCR; TCRdb's copy has only in-frame clones and leaves some out. In the table there are under 150,000 clones, approximately 80% of which are singletons. After removal of 5 bases from V and 5 bases from J, the junction contained 4 bases not matched to a gene. Germline CDR1 SGHTA, CDR2 FQGNSA. The CDR3 loop spans 14 amino acids. The table lists this clone with a count of one. V usage is TRBV7-2 and J usage is TRBJ1-4, with 8 bases matching TRBD1. Sequencing used peripheral blood. This TCR was recovered from a man aged 65-85 years with active or convalescent COVID-19. The DNA of the CDR3 is TGTGCCAGCAGCCAACAGGGGGGAAATGAAAAACTGTTTTTT. Encoded protein: CASSQQGGNEKLFF.